This T cell receptor beta chain was obtained from a study of OX40 agonist ivuxolimab in advanced cancers. The assay was immunoSEQ multiplex PCR, and TCRdb's table has in-frame clones only and misses some. The table records about 13,000 clones, over 75% of them present only once. This CDR3 region has 13 residues. V was clipped by 1 base and J by 8 bases, with 10 bases between them. The V gene's germline CDR1 is SGHNT and CDR2 YYREEE (reference sequence). This chain uses TRBV5-4 with TRBJ2-1; unclear D gene. This sample comprised CD4+ or CD8+ T cells sorted from blood, obtained in a trial of the OX40 agonist ivuxolimab. This clonotype was sampled from an adult with an advanced solid tumor such as melanoma, head and neck, liver or kidney cancer. This CDR3 reads CASSLWGADEQFF. Written as DNA, the CDR3 is TGTGCCAGCAGCTTGTGGGGTGCGGATGAGCAGTTCTTC.